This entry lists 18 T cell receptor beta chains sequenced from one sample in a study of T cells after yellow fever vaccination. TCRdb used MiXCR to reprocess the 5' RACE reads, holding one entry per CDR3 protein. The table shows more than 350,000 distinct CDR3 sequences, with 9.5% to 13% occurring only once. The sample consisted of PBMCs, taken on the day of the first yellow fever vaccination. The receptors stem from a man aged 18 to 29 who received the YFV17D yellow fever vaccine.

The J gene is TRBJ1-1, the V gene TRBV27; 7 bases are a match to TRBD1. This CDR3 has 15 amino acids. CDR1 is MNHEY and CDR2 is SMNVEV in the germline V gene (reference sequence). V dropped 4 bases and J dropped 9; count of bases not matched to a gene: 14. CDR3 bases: TGTGCCAGCAGTTCAACGCCGACAGGGAAGGTGAAAGCTTTCTTT. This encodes CASSSTPTGKVKAFF.

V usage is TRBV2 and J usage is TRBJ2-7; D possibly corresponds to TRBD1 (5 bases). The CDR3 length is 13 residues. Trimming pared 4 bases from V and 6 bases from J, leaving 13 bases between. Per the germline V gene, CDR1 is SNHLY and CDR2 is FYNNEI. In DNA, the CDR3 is TGTGCCAGCAGTGGAGATGGGGCTAGCGAGCAGTACGTC. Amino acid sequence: CASSGDGASEQYV.

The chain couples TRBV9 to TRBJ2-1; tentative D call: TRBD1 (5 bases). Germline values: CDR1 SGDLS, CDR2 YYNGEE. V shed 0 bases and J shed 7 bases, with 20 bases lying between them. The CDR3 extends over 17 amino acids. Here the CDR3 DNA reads TGTGCCAGCAGCGTAGGGGGCACGCCTAGGATTAGGAATGAGCAGTTCTTC. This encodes CASSVGGTPRIRNEQFF.

The CDR3 loop is CAWSRLTGSGYTF. The CDR3 nucleotides read TGTGCCTGGAGTAGGTTAACAGGGTCGGGCTACACCTTC. V and J are TRBV30 and TRBJ1-2, with D perhaps TRBD1 (6 bases). V was shortened by 2 bases and J by 8 bases, with 15 bases between the two germline ends. CDR1 GTSNPN and CDR2 SVGIG come from the germline V gene (reference sequence). CDR3 length equals 13 residues. The full variable domain, its missing parts supplied by reference TRBV30 and TRBJ1-2, is SQTIHQWPATLVQPVGSPLSLECTVEGTSNPNLYWYRQAAGRGLQLLFYSVGIGQISSEVPQNLSASRPQDRQFILSSKKLLLSDSGFYLCAWSRLTGSGYTFGSGTRLTVV.

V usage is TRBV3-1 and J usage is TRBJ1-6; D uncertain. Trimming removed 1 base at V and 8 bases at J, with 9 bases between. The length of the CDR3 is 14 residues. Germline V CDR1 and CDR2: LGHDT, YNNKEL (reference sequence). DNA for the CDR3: TGTGCCAGCAGCCAAGTTAACACGGATTCACCCCTCCACTTT. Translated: CASSQVNTDSPLHF.

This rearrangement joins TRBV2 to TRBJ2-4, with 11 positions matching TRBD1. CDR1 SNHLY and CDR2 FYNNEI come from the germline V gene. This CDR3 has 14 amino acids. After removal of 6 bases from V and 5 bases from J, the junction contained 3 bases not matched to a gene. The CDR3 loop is CASRDRGRENIQYF. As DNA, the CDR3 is TGTGCCAGCAGGGACAGGGGGCGCGAAAACATTCAGTACTTC.

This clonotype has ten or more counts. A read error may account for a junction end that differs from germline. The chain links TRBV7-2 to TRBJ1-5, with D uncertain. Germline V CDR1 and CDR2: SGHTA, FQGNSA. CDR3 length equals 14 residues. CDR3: CASSFGPSTQPQHF. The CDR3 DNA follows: TGTGCCAGCAGCTTCGGTCCTAGCACTCAGCCCCAGCATTTT.

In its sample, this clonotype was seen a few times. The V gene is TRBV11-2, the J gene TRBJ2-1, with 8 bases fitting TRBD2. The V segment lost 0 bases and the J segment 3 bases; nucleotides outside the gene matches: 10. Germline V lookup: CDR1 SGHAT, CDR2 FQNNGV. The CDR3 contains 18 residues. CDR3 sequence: CASSLDDQRGPLYNEQFF. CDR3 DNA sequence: TGTGCCAGCAGCTTAGATGACCAGCGGGGGCCTCTCTACAATGAGCAGTTCTTC.

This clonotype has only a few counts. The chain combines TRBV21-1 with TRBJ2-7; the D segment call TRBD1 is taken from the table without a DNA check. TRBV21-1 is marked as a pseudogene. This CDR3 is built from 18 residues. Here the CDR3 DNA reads TGTGCCAGCAGCAAAAGGCGTCCGGGGGCAACCCTCTCCTACGAGCAGTACGTC. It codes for CASSKRRPGATLSYEQYV.

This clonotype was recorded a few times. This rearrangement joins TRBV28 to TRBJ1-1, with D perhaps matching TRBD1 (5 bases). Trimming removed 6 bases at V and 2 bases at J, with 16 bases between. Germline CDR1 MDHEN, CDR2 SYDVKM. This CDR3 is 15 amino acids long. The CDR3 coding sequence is TGTGCCAGCAGGAGTCATGGGGACCACAACACTGAAGCTTTCTTT. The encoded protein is CASRSHGDHNTEAFF.

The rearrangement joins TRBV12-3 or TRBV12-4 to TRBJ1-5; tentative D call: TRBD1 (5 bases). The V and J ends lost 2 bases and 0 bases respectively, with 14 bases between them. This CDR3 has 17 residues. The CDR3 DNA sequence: TGTGCCAGCAGTTTAATCATCGGGGCACCTAGCAATCAGCCCCAGCATTTT. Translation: CASSLIIGAPSNQPQHF.

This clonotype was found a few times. The CDR3 coding sequence is TGCGCCAGCAGCTTCGTACCTTGGGGCAAAAACATTCAGTACTTC. Its protein product is CASSFVPWGKNIQYF. The chain couples TRBV5-1 to TRBJ2-4; D call uncertain. In germline, CDR1 is SGHRS, CDR2 YFSETQ. CDR3 size: 15 residues. Trimming pared 2 bases from V and 3 bases from J, leaving 12 bases between.

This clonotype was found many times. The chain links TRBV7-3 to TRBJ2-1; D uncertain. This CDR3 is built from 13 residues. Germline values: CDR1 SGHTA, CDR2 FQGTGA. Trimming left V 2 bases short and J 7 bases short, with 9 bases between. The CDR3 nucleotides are TGTGCCAGCAGCTTAGATTTTGGGAATGAGCAGTTCTTC. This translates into CASSLDFGNEQFF.

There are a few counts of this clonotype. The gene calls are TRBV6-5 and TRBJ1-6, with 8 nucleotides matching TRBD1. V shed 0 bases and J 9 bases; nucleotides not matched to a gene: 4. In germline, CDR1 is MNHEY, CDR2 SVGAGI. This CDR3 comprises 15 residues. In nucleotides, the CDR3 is TGTGCCAGCAGTTACTCGACAGGGGCGCGTTCACCCCTCCACTTT. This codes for CASSYSTGARSPLHF.

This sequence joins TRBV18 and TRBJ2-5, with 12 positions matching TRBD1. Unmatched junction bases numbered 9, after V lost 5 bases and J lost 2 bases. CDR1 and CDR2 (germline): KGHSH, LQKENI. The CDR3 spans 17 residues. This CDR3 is CASSTGTGGSGQETQYF. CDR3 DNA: TGTGCCAGCTCAACTGGGACAGGGGGCAGCGGGCAAGAGACCCAGTACTTC.

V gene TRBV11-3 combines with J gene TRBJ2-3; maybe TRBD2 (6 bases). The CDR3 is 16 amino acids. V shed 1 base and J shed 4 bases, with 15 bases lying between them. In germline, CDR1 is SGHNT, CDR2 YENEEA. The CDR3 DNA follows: TGTGCCAGCAGCTTAGTTTCGGGGGATCCCGCAGATACGCAGTATTTT. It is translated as CASSLVSGDPADTQYF.

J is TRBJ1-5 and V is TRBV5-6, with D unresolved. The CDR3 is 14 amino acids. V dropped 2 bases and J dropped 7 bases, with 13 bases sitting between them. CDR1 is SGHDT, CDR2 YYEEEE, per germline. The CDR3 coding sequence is TGTGCCAGCAGCTTCTGGGGTCGGCGACAGCCCCAGCATTTT. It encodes CASSFWGRRQPQHF.

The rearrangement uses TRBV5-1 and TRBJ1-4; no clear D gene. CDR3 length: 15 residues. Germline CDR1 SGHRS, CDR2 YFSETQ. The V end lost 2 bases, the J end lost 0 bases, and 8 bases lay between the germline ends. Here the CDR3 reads CASSFGTATNEKLFF. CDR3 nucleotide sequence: TGCGCCAGCAGCTTCGGAACAGCAACTAATGAAAAACTGTTTTTT.